These 18 T cell receptor beta chains originate from one sample sequenced in a study of blood T cells in healthy people across ages. For the second PCR, which ran for about 6 to 11 cycles, a sample-barcoded 5' primer and a J-beta primer mix were used. In TCRdb, the 5' RACE reads were re-called with MiXCR into one record per CDR3 protein. The repertoire has approximately 780,000 distinct CDR3 sequences, roughly 24% of them found once; the top ten carry 3%. The sample was also linked to a second study, of T cells of mothers and their children.

Sequencing was performed on blood. Receptor source: a boy aged 5-17 years in good health.

The chain uses TRBV28 and TRBJ2-1; D is undetermined. The closer fit of TRBJ2-7 to the DNA end suggests the J call may be wrong. In germline, CDR1 is MDHEN, CDR2 SYDVKM. The CDR3 is 13 residues long. CDR3 sequence: CASSTSRAYEQYF. DNA of the CDR3: TGTGCCAGCAGTACGTCTAGAGCCTACGAGCAGTACTTC.

This chain links TRBV5-4 with TRBJ2-5, with D tentatively TRBD2 (5 bases). The V end lost 4 bases, the J end lost 5 bases, and 15 bases lay between the germline ends. From germline, CDR1 is SGHNT and CDR2 YYREEE (reference sequence). CDR3 length: 14 amino acids. CDR3 in amino acids: CASSLGLHQETQYF. CDR3 DNA sequence: TGTGCCAGCAGCCTCGGACTCCATCAGGAGACCCAGTACTTC. Variable domain in full (rest from reference TRBV5-4 and TRBJ2-5): ETGVTQSPTHLIKTRGQQVTLRCSSQSGHNTVSWYQQALGQGPQFIFQYYREEENGRGNFPPRFSGLQFPNYSSELNVNALELDDSALYLCASSLGLHQETQYFGPGTRLLVL.

CDR3 nucleotide sequence: TGTGCCAGCAGCTTAGGACAGGGGGCGATGGATGAGCAGTTCTTC. As protein: CASSLGQGAMDEQFF. The chain carries TRBV11-3 and TRBJ2-5, with TRBD1 identical over 10 bases. The end of the DNA is better explained by TRBJ2-1, so the J call may be wrong. From germline, CDR1 is SGHNT and CDR2 YENEEA. The CDR3 has 15 residues.

There are a few counts of this clonotype. The CDR3 nucleotides are TGTGCCAGCAGCTTGCGGGACGAATGGTATGGCTACACCTTC. Its protein is CASSLRDEWYGYTF. The chain employs TRBV13 and TRBJ1-2; D possibly corresponds to TRBD1 (5 bases). The germline gives CDR1 PRHDT, CDR2 FYEKMQ (reference sequence). CDR3 length: 14 amino acids. Trimming took off 3 bases at V and 5 bases at J, with 13 bases between the two ends.

The genes are TRBV7-9 and TRBJ2-5; the D is unclear. The assigned J gene may be wrong: the sequence end matches TRBJ2-7 better. The germline gives CDR1 SEHNR, CDR2 FQNEAQ (reference sequence). The CDR3 covers 11 residues. The CDR3 region is CASSRQYEQYF. CDR3 bases: TGTGCCAGCAGCCGACAATACGAGCAGTACTTC.

The CDR3 DNA is TGCAGCGTTGAAATCTATTCCTCTCCCAATGAGCAGTTCTTC. Protein sequence: CSVEIYSSPNEQFF. This chain uses TRBV29-1 with TRBJ2-5; no clear D gene. The J call may not be correct, given that the DNA end is closer to TRBJ2-1. The CDR3 covers 14 residues. Per germline, CDR1 SQVTM and CDR2 ANQGSEA.

Here the CDR3 DNA reads TGCAGTGCTCCCCGACTCTTGGGCGATGAGCAGTTCTTC. Translation: CSAPRLLGDEQFF. The chain uses TRBV20-1 and TRBJ2-1, with D unresolved. CDR3 length: 13 residues. Germline V gene data show CDR1 as DFQATT and CDR2 as SNEGSKA (reference sequence). The V end was cut by 5 bases, the J end by 8 bases, with 16 bases between.

This chain links TRBV5-6 with TRBJ1-2, with D possibly matching TRBD1 (6 bases). Looked up from germline, CDR1 is SGHDT and CDR2 is YYEEEE. Trimming took 4 bases from V and 4 from J, leaving 23 bases between them. This CDR3 is built from 17 residues. This CDR3 reads CASSLGGDGGRRYGYTF. The CDR3 coding sequence is TGTGCCAGCAGCCTGGGGGGCGACGGAGGCCGACGCTATGGCTACACCTTC.

This clonotype was found a few times. This rearrangement joins TRBV15 to TRBJ2-1; 10 nucleotides align to TRBD2. The CDR3 runs 16 residues. Germline CDR1 reads LNHNV; CDR2 reads YYDKDF (reference sequence). V shed 5 bases and J 6 bases; nucleotides not matched to a gene: 10. CDR3 sequence (DNA): TGTGCCACCAGCGCTGAGAGCGGGGGGGTATTCAATGAGCAGTTCTTC. Translated, it gives CATSAESGGVFNEQFF.

For this clonotype: One end of the junction varies from germline; a read error may be responsible. The chain uses TRBV7-2 and TRBJ2-3, with 12 positions matching TRBD2. There are 17 residues in the CDR3. CDR1 and CDR2 from the germline V gene are SGHTA and FQGNSA. The CDR3 loop is CASSRPPSGGAEDTQCF. The CDR3 nucleotides read TGTGCCAGCAGCAGACCCCCTAGCGGGGGGGCCGAAGATACGCAGTGTTTT.

This clonotype was seen a few times. The rearrangement joins TRBV5-1 to TRBJ2-5, with D maybe TRBD2 (5 bases). The CDR3 is 15 amino acids. Germline CDR1 SGHRS, CDR2 YFSETQ. V was clipped by 6 bases and J by 0 bases, with 15 bases between them. The CDR3 bases are TGCGCCAGCACCTTCACTAGTTTGTACCAAGAGACCCAGTACTTC. Translation gives CASTFTSLYQETQYF.

The rearrangement joins TRBV12-3 or TRBV12-4 to TRBJ1-4, with TRBD1 as a possible D gene (6 bases). This CDR3 region has 14 residues. V lost 7 bases to trimming and J lost 3 bases, with 12 bases between them. The CDR3 reads CASKLTGANEKLFF. Here the CDR3 DNA reads TGTGCCAGCAAGCTGACAGGCGCTAATGAAAAACTGTTTTTT.

This clonotype was detected many times. V is TRBV29-1 and J is TRBJ1-4; D remains unclear. V dropped 7 bases and J dropped 8 bases, with 17 bases sitting between them. Germline-derived CDR1 and CDR2 are SQVTM and ANQGSEA. This CDR3 has 13 amino acids. The CDR3 loop reads CSASGPGREKLFF. CDR3 bases: TGCAGCGCCTCGGGCCCTGGGAGAGAAAAACTGTTTTTT.

This clonotype has a handful of counts. This chain uses TRBV30 with TRBJ2-7; 10 bases agree with TRBD1. Germline V gene data show CDR1 as GTSNPN and CDR2 as SVGIG (reference sequence). The CDR3 consists of 13 residues. V shed 4 bases, J shed 6 bases, and the junction held 6 bases outside the gene matches. The CDR3 is CAWIRDRGGEQYF. The DNA for the CDR3 is TGTGCCTGGATCCGGGACAGGGGTGGCGAGCAGTACTTC.

The chain carries TRBV28 and TRBJ1-6; D uncertain. The CDR3 totals 15 residues. CDR1 MDHEN and CDR2 SYDVKM come from the germline V gene. V lost 7 bases and J lost 0, with 10 bases in between. CDR3 nucleotides: TGTGCCAGCAAGTTGGGAAGCTCCTATAATTCACCCCTCCACTTT. Protein: CASKLGSSYNSPLHF.

This clonotype was found once. The V gene is TRBV28, the J gene TRBJ2-6, with unresolved D. Germline V gene sequence: CDR1 MDHEN, CDR2 SYDVKM. The CDR3 covers 16 residues. V lost 0 bases and J 4 bases, leaving 10 bases between the germline ends. The CDR3 nucleotides are TGTGCCAGCAGTTTATGGAGGTTTGAGGGGGCCAACGTCCTGACTTTC. It encodes CASSLWRFEGANVLTF.

The chain's CDR3 is CASGGDSNKKNTGELFF. CDR3 coding DNA: TGTGCCAGCGGGGGGGACTCAAACAAAAAGAACACCGGGGAGCTGTTTTTT. This chain uses TRBV7-9 with TRBJ2-2, with 7 positions matching TRBD2. Germline V gives CDR1 SEHNR, CDR2 FQNEAQ (reference sequence). This CDR3 is built from 17 residues. Losses at the gene ends were 8 bases for V and 1 base for J; bases not matched to a gene: 13. The full variable domain, in which reference TRBV7-9 and TRBJ2-2 provide the parts outside the CDR3, is DTGVSQNPRHKITKRGQNVTFRCDPISEHNRLYWYRQTLGQGPEFLTYFQNEAQLEKSRLLSDRFSAERPKGSFSTLEIQRTEQGDSAMYLCASGGDSNKKNTGELFFGEGSRLTVL.

This clonotype was found once. This chain links TRBV24-1 with TRBJ1-1; TRBD1 might be the D (5 bases). Trimming took 2 bases from V and 10 from J, leaving 10 bases between them. The CDR3 spans 12 residues. CDR1 is KGHDR and CDR2 is SFDVKD in the germline V gene. The CDR3 loop reads CATSDSHQGAFF. Written as DNA, the CDR3 is TGTGCCACCAGTGATTCCCACCAGGGAGCTTTCTTT.